One sample yielded the 29 T cell receptor beta chains listed below, sequenced in a study of blood T cell repertoires in COVID-19. The repertoire was sequenced with immunoSEQ multiplex PCR; TCRdb's copy has only in-frame clones and lacks some. The table has fewer than 40,000 clones, roughly nine tenths seen once. Sample: peripheral blood. The receptors stem from a human donor in a cohort sampled during active COVID-19.

This clone has more than one count but fewer than ten. The chain links TRBV6-6 to TRBJ1-5, with 9 bases that match TRBD1. Trimming took 10 bases from V and 7 from J; bases not matched to a gene: 17. Germline V gene sequence: CDR1 MNHNY, CDR2 SVGAGI (reference sequence). The CDR3 runs 16 residues. This chain's CDR3 is CATKPDTGGSGQPQHF. The DNA for the CDR3 is TGTGCCACCAAGCCCGATACAGGGGGCTCAGGGCAGCCCCAGCATTTT.

The CDR3 region is CASKETGGDQYF. The CDR3 DNA reads TGTGCCAGCAAGGAGACAGGGGGCGATCAGTACTTC. The chain links TRBV5-6 to TRBJ2-5; 10 positions agree with TRBD1. Trimming removed 6 bases from V and 11 bases from J; junction bases left unmatched: 7. This CDR3 is built from 12 residues. The germline V gene has CDR1 SGHDT and CDR2 YYEEEE. The full variable domain, its missing parts supplied by reference TRBV5-6 and TRBJ2-5, is DAGVTQSPTHLIKTRGQQVTLRCSPKSGHDTVSWYQQALGQGPQFIFQYYEEEERQRGNFPDRFSGHQFPNYSSELNVNALLLGDSALYLCASKETGGDQYFGPGTRLLVL.

Worth noting for this clone: At one end, the junction sequence differs from germline, possibly due to a read error. The gene calls are TRBV7-2 and TRBJ2-5; 9 bases line up with TRBD2. From germline, CDR1 is SGHTA and CDR2 FQGNSA. The length of the CDR3 is 12 residues. The CDR3 reads CASSFNSGSLHF. CDR3 nucleotide sequence: TGTGCCAGCAGCTTTAATAGCGGGAGCCTGCACTTC.

CDR3 DNA sequence: TGTGCCAGCAGTTACGCCCAGGGTAGAACTGAAGCTTTCTTT. Protein product: CASSYAQGRTEAFF. The rearrangement joins TRBV6-5 to TRBJ1-1, with TRBD1 as a possible D gene (5 bases). CDR3 length: 14 amino acids. V shed 2 bases and J shed 5 bases, with 12 bases lying between them. CDR1 MNHEY and CDR2 SVGAGI come from the germline V gene.

The chain joins TRBV3-1 (or the pseudogene TRBV3-2) to TRBJ1-4, with TRBD1 as a possible D gene (6 bases). Trimming pared 4 bases from V and 4 bases from J, leaving 13 bases between. Germline assignment: CDR1 LGHDT and CDR2 YNNKEL (reference sequence). The length of the CDR3 is 15 residues. This chain's CDR3 is CASSLRTALNEKLFF. The CDR3 nucleotides read TGTGCCAGCAGCCTGAGGACAGCCCTTAATGAAAAACTGTTTTTT.

The rearrangement links TRBV4-2 to TRBJ2-5, with D perhaps matching TRBD2 (5 bases). Germline CDR1 is LGHNA and CDR2 is YNFKEQ. Trimming stripped 6 bases from V and 5 bases from J, with 22 bases between. The CDR3 spans 16 residues. CDR3 sequence reads: CASRVSGIGGWETQYF. The CDR3 DNA reads as TGTGCCAGCAGAGTCAGTGGGATCGGAGGTTGGGAGACCCAGTACTTC.

The chain recombines TRBV19 with TRBJ2-6; no clear D. The CDR3 runs to 18 residues. The V gene's germline CDR1 is LNHDA and CDR2 SQIVND (reference sequence). Trimming left V 9 bases short and J 2 bases short, with 23 bases between. CDR3 protein: CASSTYPGSNAGANVLTF. The CDR3 region has the DNA TGTGCCAGCTCCACCTATCCCGGGTCAAACGCTGGGGCCAACGTCCTGACTTTC.

The chain is built from TRBV6-1 and TRBJ1-5; D ambiguous. Per germline, CDR1 MNHNS and CDR2 SASEGT. Trimming stripped 0 bases from V and 1 base from J, with 7 bases between. The CDR3 is made up of 15 amino acids. The chain's CDR3 is CASSEARVSNQPQHF. CDR3 DNA sequence: TGTGCCAGCAGTGAAGCTCGGGTAAGCAATCAGCCCCAGCATTTT.

This chain joins TRBV6-4 and TRBJ1-1; 7 bases are shared with TRBD1. V was clipped by 5 bases and J by 4 bases; unmatched bases: 7. The CDR3 is 14 amino acids. Per germline, CDR1 MRHNA and CDR2 SNTAGT. The chain's CDR3 is CASSLQGFGTEAFF. CDR3 bases: TGTGCCAGCAGTTTACAGGGGTTCGGCACTGAAGCTTTCTTT.

The chain links TRBV11-2 to TRBJ2-1, with a weak D call TRBD2 (5 bases). Germline values: CDR1 SGHAT, CDR2 FQNNGV. CDR3 length equals 14 residues. Trimming shortened V by 5 bases and J by 9 bases, and 17 bases separated the two germline ends. CDR3: CASSLGSGYSEQFF. Here the CDR3 DNA reads TGTGCCAGCAGCCTGGGTTCGGGATATAGTGAGCAGTTCTTC.

CDR3 nucleotides: TGTGCCAGCAGCTTGGTAGAACTAGCATCTACGCAGTATTTT. Its protein is CASSLVELASTQYF. This chain uses TRBV7-6 with TRBJ2-3, with D possibly matching TRBD2 (6 bases). The CDR3 is 14 amino acids. From germline, CDR1 is SGHVS and CDR2 FNYEAQ. The V end lost 3 bases, the J end lost 8 bases, and 15 bases lay between the germline ends. The entire variable domain, with the rest obtained from reference TRBV7-6 and TRBJ2-3, is as follows: GAGVSQSPRYKVTKRGQDVALRCDPISGHVSLYWYRQALGQGPEFLTYFNYEAQQDKSGLPNDRFSAERPEGSISTLTIQRTEQRDSAMYRCASSLVELASTQYFGPGTRLTVL.

The chain's CDR3 is CASSPAGGAGNTEAFF. CDR3 nucleotides: TGTGCCAGCAGCCCCGCGGGGGGCGCGGGGAACACTGAAGCTTTCTTT. The chain has TRBV9 and TRBJ1-1; D is perhaps TRBD1 (6 bases). Trimming stripped 4 bases from V and 1 base from J, with 17 bases between. The CDR3 contains 16 residues. CDR1 and CDR2 (germline): SGDLS, YYNGEE.

The CDR3 DNA reads as TGTGCCAGCAACCCTACTAGCGGGAGCTTCTACAATGAGCAGTTCTTC. Translating it yields CASNPTSGSFYNEQFF. The chain is built from TRBV6-2 or TRBV6-3 and TRBJ2-1, with 11 bases matching TRBD2. V trimming: 7 bases; J trimming: 3 bases; junction bases outside the gene matches: 8. This CDR3 is 16 amino acids long. The germline V gene has CDR1 MNHEY and CDR2 SVGEGT.

This chain connects TRBV9 to TRBJ1-1; D is unclear. The germline V gene encodes CDR1 SGDLS and CDR2 YYNGEE. CDR3 length: 14 amino acids. Trimming pared 3 bases from V and 6 bases from J, leaving 15 bases between. The CDR3 DNA is TGTGCCAGCAGCGACGCCTCCAAGCGGGCTGAAGCTTTCTTT. Translation gives CASSDASKRAEAFF.

This clone was counted once. V usage is TRBV5-6 and J usage is TRBJ2-1; 9 bases agree with TRBD2. Germline V lookup: CDR1 SGHDT, CDR2 YYEEEE. The length of the CDR3 is 14 residues. V dropped 0 bases and J dropped 15; count of bases not matched to a gene: 10. As DNA, the CDR3 is TGTGCCAGCAGCTTGGTCGCTAGCGGGATGAGGCGGTTCTTC. Its protein is CASSLVASGMRRFF.

The chain joins TRBV24-1 to TRBJ2-2; 9 bases are a match to TRBD2. Germline CDR1 and CDR2: KGHDR and SFDVKD. Germline trimming cut 7 bases from V and 2 bases from J; bases unmatched to any gene: 1. This CDR3 spans 14 amino acids. The DNA of the CDR3 is TGTGCCACCAGGACTAGCGGAAACACCGGGGAGCTGTTTTTT. This codes for CATRTSGNTGELFF.

This clone has a handful of counts. J is TRBJ1-1 and V is TRBV19; D call uncertain. Trimming pared 5 bases from V and 0 bases from J, leaving 7 bases between. The CDR3 loop spans 13 amino acids. Germline V gene sequence: CDR1 LNHDA, CDR2 SQIVND (reference sequence). The CDR3 nucleotides are TGTGCCAGTAGTTCTACTGTGAACACTGAAGCTTTCTTT. It codes for CASSSTVNTEAFF. The variable domain in full, completed from reference TRBV19 and TRBJ1-1, reads DGGITQSPKYLFRKEGQNVTLSCEQNLNHDAMYWYRQDPGQGLRLIYYSQIVNDFQKGDIAEGYSVSREKKESFPLTVTSAQKNPTAFYLCASSSTVNTEAFFGQGTRLTVV.

This clone has only one observation. The chain couples TRBV9 to TRBJ1-1; D call uncertain. This CDR3 has 13 residues. Trimming removed 0 bases at V and 8 bases at J, with 11 bases between. Germline CDR1 is SGDLS and CDR2 is YYNGEE. The CDR3 region has the DNA TGTGCCAGCAGCGTAGGTGTTCCGACAGAAGCTTTCTTT. Protein: CASSVGVPTEAFF.

The CDR3 here is CASSPQTGNTGELFF. For the CDR3, the DNA is TGTGCCAGCTCACCTCAGACAGGGAACACCGGGGAGCTGTTTTTT. The chain couples TRBV18 to TRBJ2-2; D is possibly TRBD1 (6 bases). V was cut by 3 bases and J by 1 base, with 9 bases left in between. Germline V CDR1 and CDR2: KGHSH, LQKENI. This CDR3 has 15 residues.

This clone occurred once. The genes are TRBV19 and TRBJ1-5; D is ambiguous. This CDR3 comprises 11 residues. Trimming left V 5 bases short and J 7 bases short, with 6 bases between. CDR1 and CDR2 from the germline V gene are LNHDA and SQIVND (reference sequence). CDR3 loop: CASSEGQPQHF. The CDR3, as DNA: TGTGCCAGTAGTGAGGGACAGCCCCAGCATTTT.

The rearrangement joins TRBV7-9 to TRBJ2-3; 10 bases map to TRBD1. V was pared by 11 bases and J by 4 bases, with 15 bases of the junction left unmatched. This CDR3 is 16 amino acids long. Germline CDR1 and CDR2: SEHNR and FQNEAQ (reference sequence). CDR3 sequence (DNA): TGTGCCCACACATTCATTCCGGGACAGGGGTCAGATACGCAGTATTTT. Its translation: CAHTFIPGQGSDTQYF.

V is TRBV3-1 (or the pseudogene TRBV3-2) and J is TRBJ2-5, with D possibly matching TRBD2 (5 bases). The CDR3 length is 14 residues. V was cut by 1 base and J by 2 bases, with 8 bases left in between. Germline assignment: CDR1 LGHDT and CDR2 YNNKEL (reference sequence). CDR3 DNA sequence: TGTGCCAGCAGCCAAGCGGGGAATCAAGAGACCCAGTACTTC. Encoded protein: CASSQAGNQETQYF.

V is TRBV7-2 and J is TRBJ1-1; 8 positions match TRBD1. The V gene end was trimmed by 4 bases and the J gene end by 5 bases; junction bases not matched to a gene: 9. This CDR3 has 15 amino acids. Germline V CDR1 and CDR2: SGHTA, FQGNSA. CDR3 in DNA: TGTGCCAGCAGCTCCCAGGGGGCGCACGAAACTGAAGCTTTCTTT. Its translation is CASSSQGAHETEAFF.

V is TRBV18 and J is TRBJ1-2; no clear D. V lost 4 bases and J lost 3, with 12 bases in between. The CDR3 length is 14 residues. Per the germline V gene, CDR1 is KGHSH and CDR2 is LQKENI. CDR3 region: CASSLPVSDYGYTF. DNA of the CDR3: TGTGCCAGCTCACTACCCGTTTCTGACTATGGCTACACCTTC.

The CDR3 loop is CAISGVNTEAFF. The CDR3 bases are TGTGCCATCTCAGGGGTGAACACTGAAGCTTTCTTT. The rearrangement links TRBV10-3 to TRBJ1-1, with a tentative D call TRBD1 (6 bases). Deletions cut 8 bases from V and 0 bases from J, with 7 bases between. This CDR3 contains 12 residues. Looked up from germline, CDR1 is ENHRY and CDR2 is SYGVKD.

CDR3 in DNA: TGTGCCAGCAGTCGGACAGGGGGTCAGTCAGGTGAGCAGTACGTC. This codes for CASSRTGGQSGEQYV. The chain carries TRBV28 and TRBJ2-7; TRBD1 agrees at 10 bases. V lost 5 bases and J lost 7; bases outside the gene matches: 11. Germline V gene sequence: CDR1 MDHEN, CDR2 SYDVKM. The CDR3 is made up of 15 amino acids.

J is TRBJ2-5 and V is TRBV4-1; D might be TRBD1 (5 bases). The CDR3 contains 13 residues. Germline V gene sequence: CDR1 MGHRA, CDR2 YSYEKL. Between the trimmed V and J ends, which lost 1 base and 5 bases, there was a span of 8 bases. CDR3 sequence: CASSQVAGETQYF. In nucleotides, the CDR3 is TGCGCCAGCAGCCAAGTGGCAGGGGAGACCCAGTACTTC.

The chain employs TRBV12-3 or TRBV12-4 and TRBJ1-5, with D tentatively TRBD1 (6 bases). The CDR3 extends over 11 amino acids. Trimming took 8 bases from V and 15 from J, leaving 17 bases between them. The CDR3 sequence: CASSSWGGPHF. The CDR3 nucleotides read TGTGCCAGCTCTTCATGGGGGGGCCCGCATTTT.

The chain is built from TRBV7-2 and TRBJ2-5; 7 bases agree with TRBD1. This CDR3 spans 16 amino acids. The junction had 16 bases not matched to a gene; V was cut back by 5 bases and J by 7 bases. Germline assignment: CDR1 SGHTA and CDR2 FQGNSA. The CDR3 protein is CASSKTGVLQGVTQYF. The CDR3 DNA reads as TGTGCCAGCAGCAAAACAGGGGTTCTCCAAGGGGTGACCCAGTACTTC.